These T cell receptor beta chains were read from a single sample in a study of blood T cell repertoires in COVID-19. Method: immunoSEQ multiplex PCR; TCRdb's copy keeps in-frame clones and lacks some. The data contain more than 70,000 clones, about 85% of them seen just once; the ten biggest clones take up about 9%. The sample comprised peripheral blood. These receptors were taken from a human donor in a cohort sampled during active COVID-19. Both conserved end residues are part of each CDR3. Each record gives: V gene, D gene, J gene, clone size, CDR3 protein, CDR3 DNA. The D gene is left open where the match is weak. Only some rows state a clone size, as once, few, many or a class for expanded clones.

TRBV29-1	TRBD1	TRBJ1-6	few	CSVATGNPYNSPLHF	TGCAGCGTGGCGACAGGGAACCCCTATAATTCACCCCTCCACTTT
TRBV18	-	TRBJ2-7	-	CASSPMSKSYEQYF	TGTGCCAGCTCACCAATGTCCAAGAGTTACGAGCAGTACTTC
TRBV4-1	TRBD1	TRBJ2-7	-	CASSQGDREIDEQYF	TGCGCCAGCAGCCAAGGGGACAGGGAAATAGACGAGCAGTACTTC
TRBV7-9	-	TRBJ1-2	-	CASSYGSSPHYGYTF	TGTGCCAGCAGCTACGGGAGCTCCCCTCACTATGGCTACACCTTC
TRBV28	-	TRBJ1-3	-	CASSFPFGQRTRNTIYF	TGTGCCAGCAGTTTCCCCTTTGGGCAGAGGACAAGAAACACCATATATTTT
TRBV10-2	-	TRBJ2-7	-	CASSEQWGFSYEQYF	TGCGCCAGCAGTGAGCAATGGGGCTTCTCCTACGAGCAGTACTTC
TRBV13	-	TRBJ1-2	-	CASSSTGTSGGYTF	TGTGCCAGCAGCTCAACGGGAACCTCGGGGGGCTACACCTTC
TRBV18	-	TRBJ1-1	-	CASSPRVGGGSEAFF	TGTGCCAGCTCACCCCGGGTTGGGGGGGGCTCTGAAGCTTTCTTT
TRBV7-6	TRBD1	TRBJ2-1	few	CASSLEGAREQFF	TGTGCCAGCAGCTTAGAGGGGGCTCGTGAGCAGTTCTTC
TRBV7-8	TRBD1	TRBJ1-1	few	CASGRTGQTEAFF	TGTGCCAGCGGTCGGACAGGGCAGACTGAAGCTTTCTTT
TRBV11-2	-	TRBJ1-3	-	CASSPNFTPSGNTIYF	TGTGCCAGCAGCCCTAATTTTACCCCCTCTGGAAACACCATATATTTT
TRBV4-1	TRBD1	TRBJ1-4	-	CASSHGQATNEKLFF	TGCGCCAGCAGCCACGGACAGGCAACTAATGAAAAACTGTTTTTT
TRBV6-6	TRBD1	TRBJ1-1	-	CASSFDQGAAEAFF	TGTGCCAGCAGTTTCGACCAGGGGGCCGCTGAAGCTTTCTTT
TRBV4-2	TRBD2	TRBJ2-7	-	CASSQDRLAGSYEQYF	TGTGCCAGCAGCCAAGATCGGCTAGCGGGAAGCTACGAGCAGTACTTC
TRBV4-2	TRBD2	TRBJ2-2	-	CASSPTMSGVNTGELFF	TGTGCCAGCAGCCCAACAATGAGCGGGGTAAACACCGGGGAGCTGTTTTTT
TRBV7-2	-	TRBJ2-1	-	CASSLVVMAREQFF	TGTGCCAGCAGCTTAGTTGTCATGGCACGTGAGCAGTTCTTC
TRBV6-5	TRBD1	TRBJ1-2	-	CASGWTGGFRYGYTF	TGTGCCAGCGGCTGGACAGGGGGCTTTCGGTATGGCTACACCTTC
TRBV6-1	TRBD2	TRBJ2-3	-	CASSEVAGASTDTQYF	TGTGCCAGCAGTGAAGTAGCGGGCGCTAGCACAGATACGCAGTATTTT
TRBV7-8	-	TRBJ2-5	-	CASSSPQGFRETQYF	TGTGCCAGCAGTTCCCCCCAGGGCTTTAGGGAGACCCAGTACTTC
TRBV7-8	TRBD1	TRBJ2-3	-	CASSSIQGFSTDTQYF	TGTGCCAGCAGCTCGATACAGGGGTTCAGCACAGATACGCAGTATTTT
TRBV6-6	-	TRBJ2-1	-	CAFISQLGGSYNEQFF	TGTGCCTTCATTTCCCAACTCGGGGGCTCCTACAATGAGCAGTTCTTC
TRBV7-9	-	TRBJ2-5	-	CASSRDSLQETQYF	TGTGCCAGCAGCCGCGACAGTTTACAAGAGACCCAGTACTTC
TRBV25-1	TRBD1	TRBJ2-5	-	CASSDTRDRAAETQYF	TGTGCCAGCAGTGATACCCGGGACAGGGCGGCAGAGACCCAGTACTTC
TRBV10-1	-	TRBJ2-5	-	CASSEVRGETQYF	TGCGCCAGCAGTGAAGTCAGGGGAGAGACCCAGTACTTC
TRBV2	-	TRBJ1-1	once	CASRGGRNTEAFF	TGTGCCAGCCGGGGGGGACGAAACACTGAAGCTTTCTTT
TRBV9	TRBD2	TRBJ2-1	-	CASSVAASGDSIQYEQFF	TGTGCCAGCAGCGTAGCGGCTAGCGGGGACTCGATACAATATGAGCAGTTCTTC
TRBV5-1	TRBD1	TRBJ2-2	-	CASSLGTGTGELFF	TGCGCCAGCAGCTTGGGGACAGGGACCGGGGAGCTGTTTTTT